The clone carrying this T cell receptor (beta chain) is classed as medium-sized by frequency. Its antigen remains unidentified. This entry comes from a study of T cell clusters in autoimmune cytopenias. General study points: Clustering suggested that physiological T cell clusters were missing in primary autoimmune cytopenia patients.

TRB was amplified by touch-down multiplex PCR, primer pools A and B combined. TCRdb re-called the multiplex PCR reads; one entry per CDR3 protein, DNA not given. Reported are roughly 5,000 distinct CDR3 sequences; the ten largest clones contain 15% to 20%. Each sample's input was 200 to 250 ng genomic DNA, about 38,000 genome equivalents. The CDR3 has 15 amino acids. Germline-derived CDR1 and CDR2 are MNHNS and SASEGT. Sequencing input: peripheral blood. J is TRBJ1-2 and V is TRBV6-1; TCRdb's D call, TRBD1, is unchecked because there is no DNA. The receptor was derived from a human donor with an autoimmune cytopenia or autoimmune hepatitis (not recorded which). This CDR3 is CASSEAQGYGYGYTF.